The present entry profiles one T cell receptor (beta chain) with its context. Clones were sequenced by immunoSEQ multiplex PCR, and TCRdb holds only the in-frame ones, with some missing. This sample yields 50,000 to 70,000 clones, of which 80% to 95% are seen a single time; approximately 1.5% belongs to the top ten. This record belongs to a study of T cell changes during pregnancy in multiple sclerosis. The CDR3 contains 14 residues. The V end lost 4 bases, the J end lost 7 bases, and 14 bases lay between the germline ends. Germline CDR1 is MGHDK and CDR2 is SYGVNS. The source material was peripheral blood, sampled in the second trimester of pregnancy. The genes are TRBV25-1 and TRBJ2-1, with D tentatively TRBD1 (6 bases). The receptor comes from a female donor with multiple sclerosis, enrolled in a pregnancy study. CDR3 DNA: TGTGCCAGCAGTGCCAGGACAGCTTCGAATGAGCAGTTCTTC. This translates into CASSARTASNEQFF. Combining the CDR3 with reference TRBV25-1 and TRBJ2-1 gives the whole variable domain EADIYQTPRYLVIGTGKKITLECSQTMGHDKMYWYQQDPGMELHLIHYSYGVNSTEKGDLSSESTVSRIRTEHFPLTLESARPSHTSQYLCASSARTASNEQFFGPGTRLTVL.